Shown below are 24 T cell receptor beta chains from a single sample sequenced in a study of early T cells in non-severe SARS-CoV-2 infection. TCRdb re-called the 5' RACE reads with MiXCR, one entry per CDR3 protein. The data contain some 70,000 distinct CDR3 sequences, around 4.9% of them singletons. Sequenced material: whole blood. The receptors were gathered from an adult who was a healthcare worker with PCR-confirmed SARS-CoV-2 infection or an uninfected control (not recorded which).

V gene TRBV20-1 combines with J gene TRBJ2-3; 12 bases are shared with TRBD2. Losses at the gene ends were 6 bases for V and 1 base for J; bases not matched to a gene: 11. The CDR3 covers 17 residues. The germline V gene has CDR1 DFQATT and CDR2 SNEGSKA (reference sequence). CDR3 sequence reads: CSAETSGGILGTDTQYF. The CDR3 nucleotides are TGCAGTGCCGAGACTAGCGGGGGAATCTTGGGCACAGATACGCAGTATTTT.

This clonotype was counted at least ten times. V usage is TRBV19 and J usage is TRBJ1-6; 9 bases are a match to TRBD1. V was clipped by 6 bases and J by 9 bases; unmatched bases: 6. The germline V gene encodes CDR1 LNHDA and CDR2 SQIVND (reference sequence). The CDR3 has 14 amino acids. The CDR3 coding sequence is TGTGCCAGTAGCCCGGGACAGGGTTCTTCACCCCTCCACTTT. It translates to CASSPGQGSSPLHF.

This clonotype has at least ten counts. The chain combines TRBV7-2 with TRBJ1-5, with D unclear. Germline V lookup: CDR1 SGHTA, CDR2 FQGNSA. The CDR3 consists of 15 residues. V lost 1 base to trimming and J lost 0 bases, with 7 bases between them. The CDR3 reads CASSLGSYSNQPQHF. The CDR3 nucleotides read TGTGCCAGCAGCTTAGGCTCCTATAGCAATCAGCCCCAGCATTTT. The full variable domain, rest sourced from reference TRBV7-2 and TRBJ1-5, is GAGVSQSPSNKVTEKGKDVELRCDPISGHTALYWYRQSLGQGLEFLIYFQGNSAPDKSGLPSDRFSAERTGGSVSTLTIQRTQQEDSAVYLCASSLGSYSNQPQHFGDGTRLSIL.

The genes are TRBV7-9 and TRBJ2-3; D is uncertain. From germline, CDR1 is SEHNR and CDR2 FQNEAQ (reference sequence). This CDR3 is 15 amino acids long. V was pared by 5 bases and J by 0 bases, with 12 bases between. CDR3 DNA: TGTGCCAGCAGCCCCTGGACGGCTAGCACAGATACGCAGTATTTT. Amino acids: CASSPWTASTDTQYF.

This clonotype has ten or more counts. This chain links TRBV3-1 with TRBJ1-1; D is uncertain. The CDR3 is 13 amino acids. V was cut by 4 bases and J by 0 bases, with 6 bases left in between. Germline V gives CDR1 LGHDT, CDR2 YNNKEL (reference sequence). CDR3 region: CASSLAVNTEAFF. CDR3 sequence (DNA): TGTGCCAGCAGCCTTGCGGTGAACACTGAAGCTTTCTTT.

This clonotype was counted ten times or more. The J gene is TRBJ1-2, the V gene TRBV12-3 or TRBV12-4; 7 bases are shared with TRBD1. The CDR3 has 14 residues. With V trimmed by 5 bases and J by 8 bases, 11 bases remained unmatched. CDR3 in amino acids: CASSNSDRFGGYTF. The CDR3 region has the DNA TGTGCCAGCAGTAACTCGGACAGGTTTGGGGGCTACACCTTC.

This clonotype was picked up many times. The rearrangement links TRBV27 to TRBJ1-1; 7 positions agree with TRBD1. CDR1 and CDR2 (germline): MNHEY, SMNVEV (reference sequence). The CDR3 is 13 residues long. The ends lost 4 bases at V and 8 bases at J; junction bases unmatched: 7. CDR3 sequence (DNA): TGTGCCAGCAGTTGGGGGAGGGGGCTAGAAGCTTTCTTT. This gives the protein CASSWGRGLEAFF.

At least ten counts were recorded for this clonotype. V and J are TRBV9 and TRBJ1-2; TRBD1 aligns across 10 bases. The CDR3 totals 14 residues. The germline gives CDR1 SGDLS, CDR2 YYNGEE. Trimming at V came to 7 bases and at J to 2 bases, leaving 5 bases not matched to a gene. The CDR3 loop reads CASLGQGINYGYTF. The CDR3 nucleotides read TGTGCCAGCCTGGGACAGGGGATAAACTATGGCTACACCTTC.

The sample holds many counts of this clonotype. The chain links TRBV20-1 to TRBJ2-1; 10 positions match TRBD1. V shed 0 bases and J 8 bases; nucleotides not matched to a gene: 10. The CDR3 has 16 amino acids. Germline V CDR1 and CDR2: DFQATT, SNEGSKA (reference sequence). CDR3 loop: CSARDPTGGEVDEQFF. Here the CDR3 DNA reads TGCAGTGCTAGAGATCCGACAGGGGGCGAAGTCGATGAGCAGTTCTTC.

This clonotype was detected ten times or more. The V and J genes are TRBV19 and TRBJ2-1, with D uncertain. The CDR3 is 14 residues long. The V gene's germline CDR1 is LNHDA and CDR2 SQIVND (reference sequence). V dropped 6 bases and J dropped 4 bases, with 13 bases sitting between them. CDR3 region: CASSTPGEYNEQFF. The DNA for the CDR3 is TGTGCCAGTAGCACCCCTGGGGAATACAATGAGCAGTTCTTC.

This clonotype was counted at least ten times. This rearrangement joins TRBV6-2 or TRBV6-3 to TRBJ2-3, with a possible D match to TRBD1 (6 bases). This CDR3 comprises 15 residues. V lost 5 bases and J 1 base, leaving 13 bases between the germline ends. Germline CDR1 MNHEY, CDR2 SVGEGT. The CDR3 sequence is CASSHRDKGTDTQYF. The DNA for the CDR3 is TGTGCCAGCAGTCACCGGGACAAAGGCACAGATACGCAGTATTTT.

This clonotype was picked up a small number of times. The gene calls are TRBV14 and TRBJ1-2; possible D gene TRBD1, 6 bases. In germline, CDR1 is SGHDN, CDR2 FVKESK. The CDR3 loop spans 16 amino acids. Trimming took off 3 bases at V and 5 bases at J, with 19 bases between the two ends. In DNA form, the CDR3 reads TGTGCCAGCAGCCACCTACCGCCGGGACATAGTTATGGCTACACCTTC. This sequence encodes CASSHLPPGHSYGYTF.

The chain employs TRBV6-2 or TRBV6-3 and TRBJ2-1; TRBD2 is a possible D gene (6 bases). CDR1 MNHEY and CDR2 SVGEGT come from the germline V gene. This CDR3 has 15 amino acids. V was trimmed by 6 bases and J by 5 bases, leaving 17 bases between them. This chain's CDR3 is CASSPSPGRNNEQFF. In DNA form, the CDR3 reads TGTGCCAGCAGCCCCTCGCCAGGGAGGAACAATGAGCAGTTCTTC.

In this sample, this clonotype turned up a few times. The chain joins TRBV7-9 to TRBJ2-7, with unresolved D. The CDR3 sequence is 12 residues long. The germline V and J ends were trimmed by 5 bases and 5 bases, with 10 bases remaining between them. CDR1 SEHNR and CDR2 FQNEAQ come from the germline V gene (reference sequence). The DNA for the CDR3 is TGTGCCAGCAGCGTACGGCCCCACGAGCAGTACTTC. Its protein is CASSVRPHEQYF.

This clonotype has at least ten counts. This sequence joins TRBV7-9 and TRBJ1-2; 10 positions match TRBD1. The length of the CDR3 is 15 residues. Trimming at V came to 5 bases and at J to 7 bases, leaving 10 bases not matched to a gene. CDR1 and CDR2 from the germline V gene are SEHNR and FQNEAQ (reference sequence). The CDR3 sequence is CASSPWDRGQTGYTF. The CDR3 DNA reads TGTGCCAGCAGCCCCTGGGACAGGGGTCAGACTGGCTACACCTTC.

This clonotype was detected ten times or more. This chain links TRBV6-5 with TRBJ1-4; D call uncertain. This CDR3 has 14 amino acids. The V and J ends lost 4 bases and 7 bases respectively, with 13 bases between them. The V gene's germline CDR1 is MNHEY and CDR2 SVGAGI. The CDR3 DNA reads TGTGCCAGCAGTTCCCGTGGCTTAGGTGAAAAACTGTTTTTT. It is translated as CASSSRGLGEKLFF.

In its sample, this clonotype was seen many times. The V gene is TRBV19, the J gene TRBJ2-3; 14 bases map to TRBD2. After removal of 5 bases from V and 4 bases from J, the junction contained 5 bases not matched to a gene. The CDR3 sequence is 16 residues long. Germline values: CDR1 LNHDA, CDR2 SQIVND (reference sequence). CDR3: CASSVGLAGEADTQYF. The CDR3 nucleotides are TGTGCCAGTAGTGTGGGACTAGCGGGAGAGGCAGATACGCAGTATTTT.

The table lists this clonotype with many counts. The CDR3 loop reads CASSDTAGSTDTQYF. The CDR3, as DNA: TGTGCCAGCAGTGACACAGCGGGGTCCACAGATACGCAGTATTTT. The chain is built from TRBV6-4 and TRBJ2-3; TRBD2 matches at 7 bases. Losses at the gene ends were 2 bases for V and 2 bases for J; bases not matched to a gene: 4. Germline CDR1 and CDR2: MRHNA and SNTAGT. This CDR3 contains 15 residues.

This clonotype was recorded many times. The V call is TRBV15, the J call TRBJ2-1, with D possibly TRBD2 on 5 matching bases. CDR3 size: 17 residues. The germline V and J ends were trimmed by 7 bases and 1 base, with 20 bases remaining between them. Looked up from germline, CDR1 is LNHNV and CDR2 is YYDKDF (reference sequence). The CDR3 sequence: CATIDTRVKQSYNEQFF. The CDR3 bases are TGTGCCACCATCGATACTAGAGTTAAGCAATCCTACAATGAGCAGTTCTTC.

This clonotype was detected ten times or more. The chain joins TRBV7-6 to TRBJ1-3, with D possibly matching TRBD1 (6 bases). Trimming took 5 bases from V and 0 from J, leaving 11 bases between them. This CDR3 region has 15 residues. Germline V lookup: CDR1 SGHVS, CDR2 FNYEAQ. The CDR3 DNA follows: TGTGCCAGCAGCCGAGGGGGATCCTCTGGAAACACCATATATTTT. Its translation is CASSRGGSSGNTIYF.

This clonotype occurred many times. This sequence joins TRBV24-1 and TRBJ2-3; 9 bases align to TRBD1. This CDR3 has 16 amino acids. After removal of 2 bases from V and 3 bases from J, the junction contained 5 bases not matched to a gene. Germline CDR1 reads KGHDR; CDR2 reads SFDVKD. CDR3 in amino acids: CATSDYGTGSTDTQYF. For the CDR3, the DNA is TGTGCCACCAGTGATTACGGGACAGGGTCAACAGATACGCAGTATTTT.

This clonotype appeared many times. The chain links TRBV18 to TRBJ2-5; TRBD1 matches 7 bases. The CDR3 runs 16 residues. Trimming at V came to 0 bases and at J to 2 bases, leaving 6 bases not matched to a gene. Germline V gene data show CDR1 as KGHSH and CDR2 as LQKENI. CDR3 in amino acids: CASSPPLGTAQETQYF. The DNA of the CDR3 is TGTGCCAGCTCACCACCGCTGGGGACAGCTCAAGAGACCCAGTACTTC.

This clonotype was counted at least ten times. The chain uses TRBV7-3 and TRBJ1-2; 7 nucleotides line up with TRBD1. V was pared by 4 bases and J by 3 bases, with 11 bases of the junction left unmatched. Germline-derived CDR1 and CDR2 are SGHTA and FQGTGA. This CDR3 contains 16 residues. The CDR3 region is CASSSSPGQNHYGYTF. The CDR3 DNA follows: TGTGCCAGCAGCTCGAGCCCGGGACAGAACCACTATGGCTACACCTTC.

This clonotype showed up just a few times. J is TRBJ2-7 and V is TRBV6-6; D ambiguous. Germline V gene data show CDR1 as MNHNY and CDR2 as SVGAGI (reference sequence). V was pared by 0 bases and J by 4 bases, with 10 bases between. The CDR3 totals 14 residues. CDR3 in amino acids: CASSYSDLTYEQYF. The CDR3, as DNA: TGTGCCAGCAGTTACTCGGACCTAACGTACGAGCAGTACTTC.